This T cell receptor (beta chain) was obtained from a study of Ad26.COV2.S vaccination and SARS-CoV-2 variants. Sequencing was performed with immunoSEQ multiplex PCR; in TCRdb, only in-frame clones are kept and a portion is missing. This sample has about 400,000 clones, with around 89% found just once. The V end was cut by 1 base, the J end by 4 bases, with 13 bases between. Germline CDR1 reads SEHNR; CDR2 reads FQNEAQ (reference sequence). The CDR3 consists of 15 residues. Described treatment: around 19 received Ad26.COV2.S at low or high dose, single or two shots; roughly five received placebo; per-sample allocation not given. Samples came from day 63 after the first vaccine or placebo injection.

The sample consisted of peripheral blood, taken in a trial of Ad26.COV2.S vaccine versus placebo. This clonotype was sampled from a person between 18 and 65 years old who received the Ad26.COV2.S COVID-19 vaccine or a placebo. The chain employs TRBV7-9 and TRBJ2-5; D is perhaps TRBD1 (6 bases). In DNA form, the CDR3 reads TGTGCCAGCAGCTTAGACGGACAGTACGGAGAGACCCAGTACTTC. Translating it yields CASSLDGQYGETQYF.